Below, 14 T cell receptor beta chains from the same sample are listed, as sequenced in a study of response to subunit inactivated influenza vaccine (dated by TCRdb to the late 2010s). The library was prepared using RT-PCR. Sequencing relied on an Illumina HiSeq 2500. The public reads were run again by TCRdb, first through fastp at Q25 and then through MiXCR, and only productive beta chains were kept. Rows are combined by CDR3 protein, so each entry shows the most common genes and DNA. Counted in this sample were 650,000 to 800,000 distinct CDR3 sequences; about 15% of them appeared once. Clones ranked in the top ten supply less than 7% of the sample. The material was PBMCs from blood, obtained 14 days before vaccination. The receptors were gathered from a man aged 45-60 years who received an inactivated influenza vaccine. Donor details come from another sample of the same person, matched by shared clones.

V usage is TRBV6-1 and J usage is TRBJ1-1; D gene uncertain. V gave up 11 bases and J gave up 1 base, with 17 bases separating them. From germline, CDR1 is MNHNS and CDR2 SASEGT. The CDR3 runs 14 residues. The CDR3 spells CASAVDFRNTEAFF. The CDR3 DNA follows: TGTGCCTCAGCGGTTGATTTTAGGAACACTGAAGCTTTCTTT.

The table lists this clonotype with a few counts. The V gene is TRBV29-1, the J gene TRBJ2-5; TRBD2 is a possible D gene (5 bases). The V and J ends lost 2 bases and 5 bases respectively, with 9 bases between them. Germline lookup yields CDR1 SQVTM and CDR2 ANQGSEA. CDR3 length: 12 amino acids. CDR3 region: CSVEPGGETQYF. In DNA, the CDR3 is TGCAGCGTTGAACCGGGCGGGGAGACCCAGTACTTC.

J is TRBJ2-7 and V is TRBV6-5, with a weak D call TRBD1 (6 bases). Germline CDR1 and CDR2: MNHEY and SVGAGI. The CDR3 has 17 residues. V was trimmed by 2 bases and J by 0 bases, leaving 17 bases between them. The CDR3 bases are TGTGCCAGCAGTTACCCAGGCCGACAGGACTTCTCCTACGAGCAGTACTTC. Translated: CASSYPGRQDFSYEQYF.

The table lists this clonotype with a few counts. CDR3 DNA sequence: TGTGCCATCAGTGAGGGGGGGCGGTATAGCAATCAGCCCCAGCATTTT. Its protein is CAISEGGRYSNQPQHF. V usage is TRBV10-3 and J usage is TRBJ1-5; a possible D gene is TRBD1 (6 bases). This CDR3 spans 16 amino acids. Germline assignment: CDR1 ENHRY and CDR2 SYGVKD. The V and J ends lost 2 bases and 0 bases respectively, with 11 bases between them.

V gene TRBV15 combines with J gene TRBJ2-5; D is undetermined. The V gene lost 5 bases and the J gene lost 4 bases, with 17 bases spanning the gap. Germline V gives CDR1 LNHNV, CDR2 YYDKDF (reference sequence). This CDR3 is 15 amino acids long. The CDR3 is CATSVDYMMGETQYF. DNA of the CDR3: TGTGCCACCAGCGTAGATTACATGATGGGAGAGACCCAGTACTTC.

This chain uses TRBV27 with TRBJ1-2; D is uncertain. V dropped 7 bases and J dropped 3 bases, with 15 bases sitting between them. This CDR3 spans 14 amino acids. Germline V gives CDR1 MNHEY, CDR2 SMNVEV (reference sequence). The CDR3 bases are TGTGCCAGCAAAAAAGAGGGTTTGGACTATGGCTACACCTTC. It translates to CASKKEGLDYGYTF.

The rearrangement joins TRBV15 to TRBJ2-7; D gene unclear. CDR1 LNHNV and CDR2 YYDKDF come from the germline V gene (reference sequence). Trimming removed 0 bases at V and 5 bases at J, with 11 bases between. The CDR3 consists of 14 residues. CDR3 sequence: CATSREVWVHEQYF. The CDR3 DNA reads as TGTGCCACCAGCAGAGAAGTATGGGTCCACGAGCAGTACTTC.

Remarks on this clonotype: This CDR3 is missing its conserved last phenylalanine or tryptophan, likely due to a read error. This chain connects TRBV9 to TRBJ1-3; D is undetermined. CDR1 and CDR2 from the germline V gene are SGDLS and YYNGEE. The CDR3 runs to 14 residues. V lost 3 bases to trimming and J lost 2 bases, with 9 bases between them. The CDR3 bases are TGTGCCAGCAGCGGTGCGAGCCCTGGAAACACCATATATGTT. Its protein is CASSGASPGNTIYV.

In its sample, this clonotype was seen a few times. V usage is TRBV5-1 and J usage is TRBJ2-3, with 7 bases matching TRBD2. CDR3 length: 14 amino acids. Germline assignment: CDR1 SGHRS and CDR2 YFSETQ. V was pared by 4 bases and J by 1 base, with 3 bases of the junction left unmatched. CDR3 nucleotides: TGCGCCAGCAGCGGCACTAGCGGCACAGATACGCAGTATTTT. This encodes CASSGTSGTDTQYF.

In this sample, this clonotype turned up many times. The J gene is TRBJ2-1, the V gene TRBV12-3 or TRBV12-4; D uncertain. V gave up 6 bases and J gave up 6 bases, with 12 bases separating them. The CDR3 contains 13 residues. The DNA of the CDR3 is TGTGCCAGCAGCCGAAGGGCCACCAATGAGCAGTTCTTC. It encodes CASSRRATNEQFF.

The V and J genes are TRBV19 and TRBJ1-1; D is uncertain. From germline, CDR1 is LNHDA and CDR2 SQIVND (reference sequence). The V gene lost 7 bases and the J gene lost 5 bases, with 17 bases spanning the gap. The CDR3 has 14 amino acids. CDR3 amino acids: CASTIQGPVTEAFF. The CDR3 region has the DNA TGTGCCAGTACCATACAAGGGCCTGTGACTGAAGCTTTCTTT. The full variable domain, with the rest looked up from reference TRBV19 and TRBJ1-1, is DGGITQSPKYLFRKEGQNVTLSCEQNLNHDAMYWYRQDPGQGLRLIYYSQIVNDFQKGDIAEGYSVSREKKESFPLTVTSAQKNPTAFYLCASTIQGPVTEAFFGQGTRLTVV.

J is TRBJ2-5 and V is TRBV4-3; 8 nucleotides agree with TRBD2. Germline-derived CDR1 and CDR2 are LGHNA and YSLEER. The CDR3 is 17 residues long. V dropped 7 bases and J dropped 9; count of bases not matched to a gene: 22. In nucleotides, the CDR3 is TGCGCCAGCACCCCGGGGAGAATAGCGGGGTTTCTTGAGGCCCAGTACTTC. This codes for CASTPGRIAGFLEAQYF.

The chain joins TRBV27 to TRBJ1-2; 7 nucleotides agree with TRBD1. V was pared by 2 bases and J by 4 bases, with 7 bases of the junction left unmatched. Germline values: CDR1 MNHEY, CDR2 SMNVEV (reference sequence). The CDR3 is 15 amino acids. This chain's CDR3 is CASSLVQGHPYGYTF. CDR3 sequence (DNA): TGTGCCAGCAGTTTAGTACAGGGGCATCCCTATGGCTACACCTTC.

The rearrangement links TRBV7-8 to TRBJ2-2, with 7 positions matching TRBD2. The CDR3 length is 15 residues. Germline CDR1 SGHVS, CDR2 FQNEAQ. V gave up 4 bases and J gave up 4 bases; unmatched junction bases: 6. DNA of the CDR3: TGTGCCAGCAGCTCCGCGGGGGACCCCACCGGGGAGCTGTTTTTT. It yields the protein CASSSAGDPTGELFF.